A selection of T cell receptor beta chains follows, all from one sample in a study of CD8+CD57+ T cells in acquired aplastic anemia. TCRdb re-derived calls from the reads in MiXCR, one entry per CDR3 protein. This sample has 180,000 or so distinct CDR3 sequences, with around half found just once. The sequenced material came from sorted CD4+, CD8+, or CD8+CD57+ T cells (not recorded which) from PBMCs. The receptors here all came from a human donor with aplastic anemia. The CDR3 runs from the conserved cysteine through the conserved F or W. Fields, in order: clone size, J gene, V gene, D gene, CDR3 DNA, CDR3 protein. A D gene is named only where the DNA matches it firmly. The size entry is marked missing in some rows and otherwise reads once, few, many or a size class.

.,TRBJ2-7,TRBV7-9,.,TGTGCCAGCAGACAGGACTCCTACGAGCAGTACTTC,CASRQDSYEQYF
many,TRBJ2-3,TRBV5-1,.,TGCGCCAGCAGCTTGGGGGACGGAAACACAGATACGCAGTATTTT,CASSLGDGNTDTQYF
.,TRBJ2-2,TRBV11-2,.,TGTGCCAGCAGTCCCGGGCGGGGAAACACCGGGGAGCTGTCTTTT,CASSPGRGNTGELSF
many,TRBJ1-1,TRBV6-5,.,TGTGCCAGCAGCACACAGGGTGGAAACACTGAAGCTTTCTTT,CASSTQGGNTEAFF
many,TRBJ1-2,TRBV20-1,TRBD1,TGCAGTGCTAGACCCCTGACAGGGCCCCCCTATGGCTACACCTTC,CSARPLTGPPYGYTF
many,TRBJ2-2,TRBV6-1,.,TGTGCCAGCAGCCTCGGTAGGCCGAACACCGGGGAGCTGTTTTTT,CASSLGRPNTGELFF
many,TRBJ1-5,TRBV19,.,TGTGCCAGTAGTATCGGCCCGAATAGCAATCAGCCCCAGCATTTT,CASSIGPNSNQPQHF
.,TRBJ2-1,TRBV24-1,TRBD1,TGTGCCACCAGTGAAGCGGGACAGGGCAACAATGAGCAGTTCTTC,CATSEAGQGNNEQFF
once,TRBJ1-3,TRBV6-1,.,TGTGCCAGCAGTAGACAGGACGGGGGGCTTGGAAACACCATATATTTT,CASSRQDGGLGNTIYF
many,TRBJ1-2,TRBV4-2,.,TGTGCCAGCAGCCAAGACCCCCGGACTAACTATGGCTACACCTTC,CASSQDPRTNYGYTF
.,TRBJ2-7,TRBV6-1,TRBD2,TGTGCCAGTACCGGGGGGTCCTACGAGCAGTACTTC,CASTGGSYEQYF
.,TRBJ2-3,TRBV24-1,TRBD1,TGTGCCACTTCCCCGGGGACAGCTAGCACAGATACGCAGTATTTT,CATSPGTASTDTQYF
many,TRBJ2-6,TRBV19,.,TGTGCCAGCAGGGACCCTCGCTCTGGGGCCAACGTCCTGACTTTC,CASRDPRSGANVLTF
many,TRBJ1-6,TRBV9,.,TGTGCCAGCAGCGACGTCCGACCGGGACACTCACCCTACAATAATTCACCCCTCCACTTT,CASSDVRPGHSPYNNSPLHF
few,TRBJ2-3,TRBV29-1,TRBD2,TGCAGCGTTGTGCTAGCGGGGCCCACAGATACGCAGTATTTT,CSVVLAGPTDTQYF
.,TRBJ2-5,TRBV20-1,.,TGCAGTGCTAGAGATGTGGCTTTTCGAGAGACCCAGTACTTC,CSARDVAFRETQYF
.,TRBJ1-3,TRBV27,TRBD1,TGTGCCAGCAGTTCAGGGACAGGGGGTCCTGGAAACACCATATATTTT,CASSSGTGGPGNTIYF
many,TRBJ2-3,TRBV14,.,TGTGCCAGCAGCCACCTGGATCTGGGGACAAAGGGAGGAGATACGCAGTATTTT,CASSHLDLGTKGGDTQYF
.,TRBJ1-5,TRBV18,.,TGTGCCAGCTCACCAGACGCGGGTCAGCCCCAGCATTTT,CASSPDAGQPQHF
.,TRBJ2-5,TRBV24-1,.,TGTGCCACCAGTGATCTCCCAGAAGAGACCCAGTACTTC,CATSDLPEETQYF
.,TRBJ2-1,TRBV20-1,TRBD2,TGCAGTGCTTTCGAGGCGTACGGGGGGGCGGGTGAGCAGTTCTTC,CSAFEAYGGAGEQFF
many,TRBJ1-5,TRBV19,.,TGTGCCAGTAGTATAAGGCAGGGAGGGTATCAGCCCCAGCATTTT,CASSIRQGGYQPQHF
once,TRBJ2-7,TRBV7-8,.,TGTGCCAGCTCACCTCTTTCGGGGTGGGCCAACGAGCAGTACTTC,CASSPLSGWANEQYF
few,TRBJ2-5,TRBV6-1,TRBD2,TGTGCCAGCAGTGTTGGGCTAGCGGGGGGCCTAGCGCAAGAGACCCAGTACTTC,CASSVGLAGGLAQETQYF